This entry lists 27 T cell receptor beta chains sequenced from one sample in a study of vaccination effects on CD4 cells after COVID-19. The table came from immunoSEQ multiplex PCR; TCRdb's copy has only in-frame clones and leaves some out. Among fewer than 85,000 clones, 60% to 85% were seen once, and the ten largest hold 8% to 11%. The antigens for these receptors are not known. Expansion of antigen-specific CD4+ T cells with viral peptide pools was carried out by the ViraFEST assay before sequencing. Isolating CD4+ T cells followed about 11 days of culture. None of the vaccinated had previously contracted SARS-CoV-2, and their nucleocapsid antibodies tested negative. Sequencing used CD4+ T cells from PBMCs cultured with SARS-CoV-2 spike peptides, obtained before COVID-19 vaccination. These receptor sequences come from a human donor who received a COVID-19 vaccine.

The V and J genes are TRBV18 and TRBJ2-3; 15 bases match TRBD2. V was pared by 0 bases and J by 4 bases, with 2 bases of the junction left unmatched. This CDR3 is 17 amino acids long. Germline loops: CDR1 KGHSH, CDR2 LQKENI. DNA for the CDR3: TGTGCCAGCTCACCACCGGGACTAGCGGGGGGTCCAGATACGCAGTATTTT. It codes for CASSPPGLAGGPDTQYF.

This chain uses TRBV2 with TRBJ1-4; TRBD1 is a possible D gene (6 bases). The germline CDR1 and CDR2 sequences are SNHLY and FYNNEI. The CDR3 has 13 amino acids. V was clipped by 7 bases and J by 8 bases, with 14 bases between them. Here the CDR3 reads CASNQGIWEKLFF. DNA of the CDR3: TGTGCCAGCAACCAGGGGATCTGGGAAAAACTGTTTTTT.

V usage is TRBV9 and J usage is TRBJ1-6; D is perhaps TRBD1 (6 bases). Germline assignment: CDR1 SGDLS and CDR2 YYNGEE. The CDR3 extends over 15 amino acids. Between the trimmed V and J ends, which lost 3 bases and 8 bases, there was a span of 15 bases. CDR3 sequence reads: CASSGGGGWDSPLHF. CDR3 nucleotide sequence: TGTGCCAGCAGCGGGGGCGGGGGCTGGGATTCACCCCTCCACTTT.

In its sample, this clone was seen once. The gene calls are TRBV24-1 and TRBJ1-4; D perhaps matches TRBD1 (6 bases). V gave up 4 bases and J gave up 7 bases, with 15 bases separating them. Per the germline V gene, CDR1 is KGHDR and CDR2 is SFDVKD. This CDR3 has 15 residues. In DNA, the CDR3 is TGTGCCACCAGTGAAAATACAGGGAATGGTGAAAAACTGTTTTTT. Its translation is CATSENTGNGEKLFF.

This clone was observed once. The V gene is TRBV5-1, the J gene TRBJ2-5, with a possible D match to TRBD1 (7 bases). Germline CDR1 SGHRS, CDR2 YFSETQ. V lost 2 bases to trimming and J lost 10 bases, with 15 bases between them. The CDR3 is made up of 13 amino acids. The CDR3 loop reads CASSFQGGGDQYF. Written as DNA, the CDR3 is TGCGCCAGCAGCTTTCAGGGGGGAGGTGACCAGTACTTC.

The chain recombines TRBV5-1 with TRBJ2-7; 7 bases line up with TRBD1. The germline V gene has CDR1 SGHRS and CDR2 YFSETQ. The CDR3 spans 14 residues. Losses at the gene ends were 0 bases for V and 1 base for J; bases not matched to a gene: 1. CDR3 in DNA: TGCGCCAGCAGCTTGGGACAGGGTTCCTACGAGCAGTACGTC. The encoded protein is CASSLGQGSYEQYV.

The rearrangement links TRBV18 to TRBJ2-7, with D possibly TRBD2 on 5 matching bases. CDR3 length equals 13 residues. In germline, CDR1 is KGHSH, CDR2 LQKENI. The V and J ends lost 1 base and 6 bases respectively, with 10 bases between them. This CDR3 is CASSPLRGSEQYV. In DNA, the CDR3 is TGTGCCAGCTCACCACTACGGGGAAGCGAGCAGTACGTC.

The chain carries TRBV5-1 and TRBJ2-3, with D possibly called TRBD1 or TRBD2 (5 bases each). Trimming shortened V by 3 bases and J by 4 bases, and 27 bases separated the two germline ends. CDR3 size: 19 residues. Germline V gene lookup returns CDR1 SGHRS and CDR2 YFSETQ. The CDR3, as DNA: TGCGCCAGCAGCTCGCCTGGGACGGAGACCGCAAGTTCTGCAGATACGCAGTATTTT. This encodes CASSSPGTETASSADTQYF.

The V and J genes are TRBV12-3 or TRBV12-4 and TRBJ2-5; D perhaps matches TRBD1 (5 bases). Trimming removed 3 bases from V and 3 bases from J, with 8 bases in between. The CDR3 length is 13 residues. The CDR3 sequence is CASSFRTKETQYF. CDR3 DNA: TGTGCCAGCAGTTTCCGGACAAAAGAGACCCAGTACTTC.

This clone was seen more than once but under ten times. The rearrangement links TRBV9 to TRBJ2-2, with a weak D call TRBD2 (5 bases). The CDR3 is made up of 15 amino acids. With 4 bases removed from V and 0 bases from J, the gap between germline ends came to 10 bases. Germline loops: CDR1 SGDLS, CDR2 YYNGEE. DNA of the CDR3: TGTGCCAGCAGCCCCTCCGGGACGAACACCGGGGAGCTGTTTTTT. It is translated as CASSPSGTNTGELFF.

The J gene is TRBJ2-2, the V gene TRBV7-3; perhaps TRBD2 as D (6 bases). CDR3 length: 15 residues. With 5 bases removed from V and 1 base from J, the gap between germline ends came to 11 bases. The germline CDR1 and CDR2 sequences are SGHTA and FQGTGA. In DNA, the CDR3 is TGTGCCAGCAGCCAGGGACTCCAGAACACCGGGGAGCTGTTTTTT. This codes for CASSQGLQNTGELFF.

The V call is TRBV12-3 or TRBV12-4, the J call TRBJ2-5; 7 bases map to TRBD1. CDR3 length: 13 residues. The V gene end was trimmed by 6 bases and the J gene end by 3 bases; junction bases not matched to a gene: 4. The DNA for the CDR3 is TGTGCCAGCAGGAGGGACAGAGAAGAGACCCAGTACTTC. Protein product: CASRRDREETQYF.

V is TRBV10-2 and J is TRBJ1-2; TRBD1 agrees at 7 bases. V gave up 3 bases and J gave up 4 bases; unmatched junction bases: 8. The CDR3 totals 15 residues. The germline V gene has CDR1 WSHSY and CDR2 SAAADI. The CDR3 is CASSDSFRTGYGYTF. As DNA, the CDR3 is TGCGCCAGCAGTGACTCATTCCGGACAGGCTATGGCTACACCTTC.

The DNA of the CDR3 is TGTGCCAGCATCGCCGAACAGGGGGTTGGTGAGCAGTTCTTC. Amino acid sequence: CASIAEQGVGEQFF. The chain joins TRBV2 to TRBJ2-1; 8 bases align to TRBD1. J gave up 9 bases and V 7 bases, and 11 bases lay outside the gene matches. From germline, CDR1 is SNHLY and CDR2 FYNNEI. The CDR3 is made up of 14 amino acids.

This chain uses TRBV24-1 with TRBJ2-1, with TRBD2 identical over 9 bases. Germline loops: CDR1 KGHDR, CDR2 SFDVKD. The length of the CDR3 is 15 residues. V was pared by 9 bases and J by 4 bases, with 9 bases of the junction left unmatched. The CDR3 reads CATDSGGNFYNEQFF. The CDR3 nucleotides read TGTGCCACCGATAGCGGGGGTAATTTTTACAATGAGCAGTTCTTC.

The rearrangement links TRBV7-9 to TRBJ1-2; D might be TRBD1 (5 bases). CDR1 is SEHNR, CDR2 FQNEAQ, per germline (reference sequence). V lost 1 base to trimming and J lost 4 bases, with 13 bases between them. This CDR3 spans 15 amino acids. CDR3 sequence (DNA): TGTGCCAGCAGCTTAGTATTCGGGGACGTCTATGGCTACACCTTC. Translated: CASSLVFGDVYGYTF.

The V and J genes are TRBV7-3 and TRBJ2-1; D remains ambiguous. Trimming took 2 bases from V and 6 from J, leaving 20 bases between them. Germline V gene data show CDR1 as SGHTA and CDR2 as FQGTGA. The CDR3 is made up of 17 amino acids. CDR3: CASSLSGNPPKSNEQFF. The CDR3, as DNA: TGTGCCAGCAGCTTATCCGGCAACCCTCCTAAGAGCAATGAGCAGTTCTTC.

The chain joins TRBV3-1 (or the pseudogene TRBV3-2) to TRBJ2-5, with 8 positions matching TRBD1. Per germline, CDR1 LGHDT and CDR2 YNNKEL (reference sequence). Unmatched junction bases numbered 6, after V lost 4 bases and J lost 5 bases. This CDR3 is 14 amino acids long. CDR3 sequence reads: CASSRQGIWETQYF. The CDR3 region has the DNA TGTGCCAGCAGCCGACAGGGGATCTGGGAGACCCAGTACTTC.

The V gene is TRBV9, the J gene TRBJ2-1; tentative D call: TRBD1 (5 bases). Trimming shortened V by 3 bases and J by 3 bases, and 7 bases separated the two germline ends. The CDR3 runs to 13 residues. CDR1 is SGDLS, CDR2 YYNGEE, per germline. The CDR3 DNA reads TGTGCCAGCAGCGCCGACAGCTACAATGAGCAGTTCTTC. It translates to CASSADSYNEQFF.

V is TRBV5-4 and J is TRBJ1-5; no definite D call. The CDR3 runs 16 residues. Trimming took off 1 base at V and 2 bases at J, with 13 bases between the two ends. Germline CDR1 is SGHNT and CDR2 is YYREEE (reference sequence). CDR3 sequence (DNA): TGTGCCAGCAGCTTGTGGCTCGGCAAGGGCAATCAGCCCCAGCATTTT. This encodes CASSLWLGKGNQPQHF.

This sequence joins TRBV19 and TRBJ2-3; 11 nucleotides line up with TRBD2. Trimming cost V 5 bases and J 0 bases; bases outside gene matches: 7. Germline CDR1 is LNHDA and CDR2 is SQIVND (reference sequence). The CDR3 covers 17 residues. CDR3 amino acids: CASSRLAGGLSTDTQYF. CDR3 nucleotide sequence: TGTGCCAGTAGTCGGCTAGCGGGGGGCTTGAGCACAGATACGCAGTATTTT.

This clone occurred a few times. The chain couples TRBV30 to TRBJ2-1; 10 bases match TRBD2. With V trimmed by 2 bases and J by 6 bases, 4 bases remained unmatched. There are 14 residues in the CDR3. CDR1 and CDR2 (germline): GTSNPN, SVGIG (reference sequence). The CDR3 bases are TGTGCCTGGAGTTTGGAGCGGGGGGGCAATGAGCAGTTCTTC. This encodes CAWSLERGGNEQFF.

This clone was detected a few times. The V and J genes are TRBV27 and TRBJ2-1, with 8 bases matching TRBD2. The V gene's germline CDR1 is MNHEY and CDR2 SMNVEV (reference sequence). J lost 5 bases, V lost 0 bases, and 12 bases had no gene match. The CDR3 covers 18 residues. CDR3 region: CASSLSPGAGGRNNEQFF. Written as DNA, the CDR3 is TGTGCCAGCAGTTTATCCCCCGGGGCGGGGGGCCGGAACAATGAGCAGTTCTTC.

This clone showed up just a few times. The CDR3 protein is CASSPRDGTVNTEAFF. The CDR3 DNA follows: TGTGCCAGCAGCCCTAGAGACGGGACGGTGAACACTGAAGCTTTCTTT. V is TRBV11-2 and J is TRBJ1-1; weak D call: TRBD1 (5 bases). CDR3 length: 16 residues. Per germline, CDR1 SGHAT and CDR2 FQNNGV. V was cut by 5 bases and J by 0 bases, with 16 bases left in between. Complete variable domain (other parts from reference TRBV11-2 and TRBJ1-1): EAGVAQSPRYKIIEKRQSVAFWCNPISGHATLYWYQQILGQGPKLLIQFQNNGVVDDSQLPKDRFSAERLKGVDSTLKIQPAKLEDSAVYLCASSPRDGTVNTEAFFGQGTRLTVV.

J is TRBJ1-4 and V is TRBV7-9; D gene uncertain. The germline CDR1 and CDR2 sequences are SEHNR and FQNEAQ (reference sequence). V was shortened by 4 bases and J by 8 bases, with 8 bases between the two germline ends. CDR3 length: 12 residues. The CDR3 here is CASSSHGEKLFF. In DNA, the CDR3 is TGTGCCAGCAGCTCGCATGGGGAAAAACTGTTTTTT.

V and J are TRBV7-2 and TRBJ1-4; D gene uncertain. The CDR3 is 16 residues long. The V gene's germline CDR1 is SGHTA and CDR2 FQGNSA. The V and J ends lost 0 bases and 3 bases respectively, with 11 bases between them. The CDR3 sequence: CASSLAPANPNEKLFF. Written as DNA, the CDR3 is TGTGCCAGCAGCTTAGCTCCGGCAAACCCTAATGAAAAACTGTTTTTT. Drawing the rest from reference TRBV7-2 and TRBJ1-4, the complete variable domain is GAGVSQSPSNKVTEKGKDVELRCDPISGHTALYWYRQSLGQGLEFLIYFQGNSAPDKSGLPSDRFSAERTGGSVSTLTIQRTQQEDSAVYLCASSLAPANPNEKLFFGSGTQLSVL.

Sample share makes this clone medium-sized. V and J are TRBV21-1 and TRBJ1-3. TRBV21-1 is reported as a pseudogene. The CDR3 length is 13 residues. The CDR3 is CAGGPIAPNTIYF. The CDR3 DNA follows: TGCGCCGGCGGGCCTATAGCCCCAAACACCATATATTTT.